This T cell receptor beta chain was documented in a study of shared clonotypes between healthy human individuals. Each sorted subset replicate got 200 ng genomic DNA, 25,000 to 35,000 genomes. Clones were read by immunoSEQ multiplex PCR, and TCRdb kept only the in-frame ones, dropping some. The table has 1.5 million to 1.9 million clones, 98% seen once. The CDR3 is 14 amino acids. CDR1 and CDR2 from the germline V gene are SGHDT and YYEEEE. With 1 base removed from V and 0 bases from J, the gap between germline ends came to 8 bases. This TCR was sampled from a man between 25 and 39 years old in good health. Source material: naive CD4+ T cells sorted from blood. Subset meaning: CD45RA+ positively selected. The gene calls are TRBV5-6 and TRBJ2-7; D gene ambiguous. The CDR3 bases are TGTGCCAGCAGCTTGATCGTCAGCTCCTACGAGCAGTACTTC. Translating gives CASSLIVSSYEQYF.